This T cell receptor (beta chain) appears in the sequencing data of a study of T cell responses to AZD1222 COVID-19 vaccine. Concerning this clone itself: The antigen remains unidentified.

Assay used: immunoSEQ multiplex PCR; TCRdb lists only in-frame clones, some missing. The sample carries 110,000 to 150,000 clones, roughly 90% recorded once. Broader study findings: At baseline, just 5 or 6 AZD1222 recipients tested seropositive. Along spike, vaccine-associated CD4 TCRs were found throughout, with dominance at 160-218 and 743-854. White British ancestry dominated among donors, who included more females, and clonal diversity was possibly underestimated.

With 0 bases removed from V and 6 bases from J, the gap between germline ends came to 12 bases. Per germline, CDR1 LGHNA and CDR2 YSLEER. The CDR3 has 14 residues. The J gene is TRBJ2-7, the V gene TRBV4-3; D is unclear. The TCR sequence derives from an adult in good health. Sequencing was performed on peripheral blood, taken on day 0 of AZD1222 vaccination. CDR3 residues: CASSQDIIGGEQYF. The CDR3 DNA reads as TGCGCCAGCAGCCAAGATATTATAGGCGGCGAGCAGTACTTC.